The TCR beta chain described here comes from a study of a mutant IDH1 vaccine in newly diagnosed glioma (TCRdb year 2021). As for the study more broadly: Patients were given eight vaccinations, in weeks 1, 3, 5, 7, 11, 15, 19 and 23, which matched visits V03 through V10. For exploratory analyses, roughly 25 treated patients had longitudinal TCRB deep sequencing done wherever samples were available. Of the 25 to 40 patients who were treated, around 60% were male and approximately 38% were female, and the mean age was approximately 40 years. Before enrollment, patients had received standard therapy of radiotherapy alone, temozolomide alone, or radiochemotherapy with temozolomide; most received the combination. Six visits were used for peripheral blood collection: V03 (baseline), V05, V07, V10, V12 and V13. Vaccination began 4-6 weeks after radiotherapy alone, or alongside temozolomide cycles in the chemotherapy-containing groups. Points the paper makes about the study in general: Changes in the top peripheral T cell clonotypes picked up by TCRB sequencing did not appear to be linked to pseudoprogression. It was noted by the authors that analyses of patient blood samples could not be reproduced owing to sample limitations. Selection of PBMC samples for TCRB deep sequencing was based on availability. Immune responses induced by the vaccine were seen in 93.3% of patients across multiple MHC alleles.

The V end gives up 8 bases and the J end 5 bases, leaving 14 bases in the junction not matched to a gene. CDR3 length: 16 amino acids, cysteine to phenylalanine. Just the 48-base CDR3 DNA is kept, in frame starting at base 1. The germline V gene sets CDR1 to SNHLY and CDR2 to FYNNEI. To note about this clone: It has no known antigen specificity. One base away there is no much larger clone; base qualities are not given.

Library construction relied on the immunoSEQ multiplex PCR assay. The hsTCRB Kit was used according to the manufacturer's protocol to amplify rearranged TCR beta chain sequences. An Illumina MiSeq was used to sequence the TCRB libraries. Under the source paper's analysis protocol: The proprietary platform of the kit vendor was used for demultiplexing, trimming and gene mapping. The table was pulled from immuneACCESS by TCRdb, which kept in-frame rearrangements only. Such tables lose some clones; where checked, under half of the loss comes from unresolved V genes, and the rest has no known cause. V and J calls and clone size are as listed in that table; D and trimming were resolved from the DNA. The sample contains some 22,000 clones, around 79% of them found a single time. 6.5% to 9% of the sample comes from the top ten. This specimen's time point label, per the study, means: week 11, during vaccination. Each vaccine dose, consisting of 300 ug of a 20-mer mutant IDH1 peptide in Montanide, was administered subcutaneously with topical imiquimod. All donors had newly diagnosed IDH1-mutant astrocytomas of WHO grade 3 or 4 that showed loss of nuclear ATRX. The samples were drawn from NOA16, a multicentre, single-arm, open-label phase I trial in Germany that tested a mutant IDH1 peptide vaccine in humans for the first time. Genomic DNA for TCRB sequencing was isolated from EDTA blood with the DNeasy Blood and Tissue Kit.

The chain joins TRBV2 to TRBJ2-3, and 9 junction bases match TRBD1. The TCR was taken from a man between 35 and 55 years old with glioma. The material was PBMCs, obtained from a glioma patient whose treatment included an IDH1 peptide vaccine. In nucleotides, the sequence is TGTGCCAGCTCGCTACCCCCGGGACAGGGTAAAGATACGCAGTATTTT. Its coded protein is CASSLPPGQGKDTQYF.